These 31 T cell receptor beta chains originate from one sample sequenced in a study of blood T cell repertoires in COVID-19. Data came from immunoSEQ multiplex PCR; TCRdb stores just in-frame clones and leaves some out. The data contain 150,000 to 200,000 clones, about 86% of them singletons. Material: peripheral blood. Every receptor here comes from a man aged 55-75 years with acute or convalescent COVID-19.

The CDR3 region has the DNA TGCGCCAGCAGCCAAAGCCTAGCGACGGCCACAGATACGCAGTATTTT. Translating it yields CASSQSLATATDTQYF. V and J are TRBV5-1 and TRBJ2-3, with TRBD2 as a possible D gene (6 bases). The CDR3 is made up of 16 amino acids. Germline CDR1 reads SGHRS; CDR2 reads YFSETQ. Trimming shortened V by 4 bases and J by 2 bases, and 17 bases separated the two germline ends.

The CDR3 DNA reads TGTGCCACCAGTGATGGACAGGGATCCACAGATACGCAGTATTTT. This translates into CATSDGQGSTDTQYF. J is TRBJ2-3 and V is TRBV24-1, with 8 bases aligning to TRBD1. There are 15 residues in the CDR3. Germline CDR1 is KGHDR and CDR2 is SFDVKD. With V trimmed by 3 bases and J by 2 bases, 3 bases remained unmatched.

The chain combines TRBV28 with TRBJ2-6; D is unresolved. Deletions cut 6 bases from V and 0 bases from J, with 6 bases between. CDR1 is MDHEN, CDR2 SYDVKM, per germline. The CDR3 is 14 residues long. CDR3 in amino acids: CASRRLSGANVLTF. The CDR3 DNA follows: TGTGCCAGCAGAAGACTCTCTGGGGCCAACGTCCTGACTTTC.

This clone has just one count. The rearrangement links TRBV19 to TRBJ1-1; 9 nucleotides match TRBD1. Germline assignment: CDR1 LNHDA and CDR2 SQIVND (reference sequence). V lost 5 bases and J lost 4; bases outside the gene matches: 5. The CDR3 loop spans 14 amino acids. The CDR3 nucleotides read TGTGCCAGTAGTCCCAGGGACAGGGCCACTGAAGCTTTCTTT. This encodes CASSPRDRATEAFF.

V is TRBV28 and J is TRBJ2-7; 9 bases are shared with TRBD2. This CDR3 spans 15 amino acids. CDR1 is MDHEN, CDR2 SYDVKM, per germline. The J segment lost 1 base and the V segment lost 5 bases, leaving 6 bases of the junction unmatched. The CDR3, as DNA: TGTGCCAGCAGTCCCGGGACTAGCTGGTCCTACGAGCAGTACTTC. It codes for CASSPGTSWSYEQYF.

In this sample, this clone turned up once. V is TRBV5-1 and J is TRBJ2-7; a possible D gene is TRBD1 (6 bases). CDR3 size: 14 residues. The germline CDR1 and CDR2 sequences are SGHRS and YFSETQ. V lost 4 bases and J lost 1, with 12 bases in between. As DNA, the CDR3 is TGCGCCAGCAGCGCAACAGGGCCTTCCTACGAGCAGTACTTC. Its translation is CASSATGPSYEQYF.

The chain combines TRBV2 with TRBJ1-4; D might be TRBD1 (5 bases). The CDR3 runs 16 residues. Germline values: CDR1 SNHLY, CDR2 FYNNEI. The V end was cut by 10 bases, the J end by 3 bases, with 21 bases between. The CDR3 DNA reads TGTGCCACAGGAGGGCCCAGGGAGGGAGCTAATGAAAAACTGTTTTTT. Its translation is CATGGPREGANEKLFF.

The rearrangement links TRBV5-1 to TRBJ2-2; TRBD2 aligns across 7 bases. Germline V lookup: CDR1 SGHRS, CDR2 YFSETQ. This CDR3 is 15 amino acids long. V was clipped by 5 bases and J by 6 bases; unmatched bases: 10. CDR3 in DNA: TGCGCCAGCAGTCAAGGACTAGTAGGGGCCGGGGAGCTGTTTTTT. It translates to CASSQGLVGAGELFF.

The gene calls are TRBV11-2 and TRBJ2-5; 10 nucleotides agree with TRBD2. Germline V gene sequence: CDR1 SGHAT, CDR2 FQNNGV. V lost 7 bases and J lost 1; bases outside the gene matches: 18. The CDR3 length is 19 residues. As DNA, the CDR3 is TGTGCCAGCAACCTACAGGGATCATCTAGCGGGAGACCCCAAGAGACCCAGTACTTC. This encodes CASNLQGSSSGRPQETQYF.

The chain uses TRBV5-4 and TRBJ2-5; D possibly corresponds to TRBD1 (7 bases). Germline V gives CDR1 SGHNT, CDR2 YYREEE (reference sequence). V lost 5 bases, J lost 5 bases, and 16 bases lay in between. The length of the CDR3 is 14 residues. The CDR3 DNA follows: TGTGCCAGCAGGGGCAGGGGGGTAAGGGAGACCCAGTACTTC. Its protein product is CASRGRGVRETQYF.

CDR3 sequence reads: CATMNRGSYEQYF. For the CDR3, the DNA is TGTGCCACCATGAACAGGGGGAGCTACGAGCAGTACTTC. This sequence joins TRBV6-6 and TRBJ2-7, with 8 bases identical to TRBD1. CDR1 and CDR2 (germline): MNHNY, SVGAGI (reference sequence). V shed 10 bases and J 3 bases; nucleotides not matched to a gene: 8. CDR3 length equals 13 residues.

The J gene is TRBJ1-5, the V gene TRBV30, with D unclear. V lost 2 bases and J 11 bases, leaving 10 bases between the germline ends. This CDR3 region has 11 residues. The V gene's germline CDR1 is GTSNPN and CDR2 SVGIG (reference sequence). The CDR3 nucleotides read TGTGCCTGGAGTCTGGGAGAGGCCCAGCATTTT. Translated: CAWSLGEAQHF.

This chain uses TRBV2 with TRBJ2-7; 8 nucleotides match TRBD2. This CDR3 contains 14 residues. Germline V lookup: CDR1 SNHLY, CDR2 FYNNEI. Trimming took 4 bases from V and 6 from J; bases not matched to a gene: 8. This chain's CDR3 is CASSAIAGFSEQYF. The CDR3, as DNA: TGTGCCAGCAGTGCCATAGCGGGATTCTCCGAGCAGTACTTC.

The chain joins TRBV18 to TRBJ1-1; 9 bases fit TRBD1. This CDR3 has 15 residues. Germline V lookup: CDR1 KGHSH, CDR2 LQKENI. The junction had 7 bases not matched to a gene; V was cut back by 4 bases and J by 4 bases. CDR3 in DNA: TGTGCCAGCTCACAACGACAGGGGGAGGGCACTGAAGCTTTCTTT. Translation gives CASSQRQGEGTEAFF.

CDR3: CASSLLGTSGIETQYF. The CDR3 DNA sequence: TGTGCCAGCAGCTTACTCGGGACTAGCGGGATTGAGACCCAGTACTTC. The rearrangement joins TRBV7-3 to TRBJ2-5; TRBD2 matches at 13 bases. Germline CDR1 and CDR2: SGHTA and FQGTGA. Germline trimming cut 2 bases from V and 5 bases from J; bases unmatched to any gene: 5. The CDR3 is 16 residues long. Based on the CDR3 plus reference TRBV7-3 and TRBJ2-5, the full variable domain is GAGVSQTPSNKVTEKGKYVELRCDPISGHTALYWYRQSLGQGPEFLIYFQGTGAADDSGLPNDRFFAVRPEGSVSTLKIQRTERGDSAVYLCASSLLGTSGIETQYFGPGTRLLVL.

The chain uses TRBV7-3 and TRBJ2-1; possible D gene TRBD2, 7 bases. V was pared by 5 bases and J by 1 base, with 18 bases between. Germline V CDR1 and CDR2: SGHTA, FQGTGA. The CDR3 loop spans 17 amino acids. The CDR3 loop reads CASSPGGAGASYNEQFF. In nucleotides, the CDR3 is TGTGCCAGCAGCCCTGGAGGGGCGGGGGCGTCCTACAATGAGCAGTTCTTC.

The chain employs TRBV28 and TRBJ2-7, with 11 nucleotides matching TRBD2. After removal of 2 bases from V and 9 bases from J, the junction contained 6 bases not matched to a gene. Germline loops: CDR1 MDHEN, CDR2 SYDVKM. The CDR3 is 14 amino acids. The CDR3: CASSLTSGSGRQYF. CDR3 coding DNA: TGTGCCAGCAGTTTAACTAGCGGGAGTGGTCGGCAGTACTTC.

This clone turned up a few times. The J gene is TRBJ2-2, the V gene TRBV5-5; tentative D call: TRBD2 (5 bases). This CDR3 has 17 residues. Germline loops: CDR1 SGHKS, CDR2 YYEKEE (reference sequence). Trimming removed 4 bases from V and 6 bases from J, with 22 bases in between. As DNA, the CDR3 is TGTGCCAGCAGCATAGAGGGTGTAAGGGAGTGGGCCGGGGAGCTGTTTTTT. This encodes CASSIEGVREWAGELFF.

The count of this clone is one. The chain couples TRBV7-2 to TRBJ2-2, with TRBD2 matching 7 bases. Per the germline V gene, CDR1 is SGHTA and CDR2 is FQGNSA. V dropped 8 bases and J dropped 4; count of bases not matched to a gene: 4. This CDR3 spans 13 amino acids. CDR3: CASRREATGELFF. The CDR3 DNA reads TGTGCCAGCCGCCGGGAGGCCACCGGGGAGCTGTTTTTT.

This chain uses TRBV29-1 with TRBJ2-6; maybe TRBD2 (5 bases). V shed 6 bases and J shed 0 bases, with 6 bases lying between them. This CDR3 comprises 13 residues. Germline assignment: CDR1 SQVTM and CDR2 ANQGSEA. This CDR3 reads CSVGSSGANVLTF. Written as DNA, the CDR3 is TGCAGCGTGGGGAGCTCTGGGGCCAACGTCCTGACTTTC.

V gene TRBV5-1 combines with J gene TRBJ1-2; a possible D gene is TRBD1 (6 bases). V dropped 2 bases and J dropped 6 bases, with 14 bases sitting between them. Germline CDR1 reads SGHRS; CDR2 reads YFSETQ. CDR3 length: 14 amino acids. The CDR3: CASSLGGGDHGYTF. The DNA for the CDR3 is TGCGCCAGCAGCTTAGGGGGAGGGGACCATGGCTACACCTTC.

This sequence joins TRBV28 and TRBJ1-1, with a weak D call TRBD1 (6 bases). The germline V gene has CDR1 MDHEN and CDR2 SYDVKM. Trimming cost V 6 bases and J 1 base, with 15 bases left between them. This CDR3 contains 15 residues. The DNA for the CDR3 is TGTGCCAGCAGCTACCAGGGAGGGGGGAACACTGAAGCTTTCTTT. This encodes CASSYQGGGNTEAFF.

The chain joins TRBV6-6 to TRBJ2-7; D perhaps matches TRBD1 (5 bases). CDR3 size: 15 residues. In germline, CDR1 is MNHNY, CDR2 SVGAGI (reference sequence). Deletions cut 6 bases from V and 3 bases from J, with 18 bases between. CDR3 nucleotide sequence: TGTGCCAGCAGACCAGGTTGGACAAAATACTACGAGCAGTACTTC. Translation gives CASRPGWTKYYEQYF.

The V and J genes are TRBV5-1 and TRBJ1-2; D may be TRBD1 (5 bases). The V gene lost 0 bases and the J gene lost 12 bases, with 21 bases spanning the gap. This CDR3 is 15 amino acids long. Germline CDR1 and CDR2: SGHRS and YFSETQ. The CDR3 sequence: CASSLAGGQPKLNTF. CDR3 nucleotides: TGCGCCAGCAGCTTGGCCGGTGGACAACCGAAACTAAACACCTTC. The whole variable domain, remainder taken from reference TRBV5-1 and TRBJ1-2, is KAGVTQTPRYLIKTRGQQVTLSCSPISGHRSVSWYQQTPGQGLQFLFEYFSETQRNKGNFPGRFSGRQFSNSRSEMNVSTLELGDSALYLCASSLAGGQPKLNTFGSGTRLTVV.

The chain carries TRBV21-1 and TRBJ2-3; TRBD2, as called in the table, went unchecked against the DNA. TRBV21-1 has pseudogene status. CDR3 length: 14 amino acids. The chain's CDR3 is CATARVSSTDTQYF. The CDR3 DNA reads TGTGCCACCGCGCGGGTTTCTAGCACAGATACGCAGTATTTT.

The V gene is TRBV27, the J gene TRBJ2-5; TRBD1 aligns across 11 bases. Trimming cost V 7 bases and J 5 bases; bases outside gene matches: 9. Germline V gene lookup returns CDR1 MNHEY and CDR2 SMNVEV (reference sequence). The length of the CDR3 is 15 residues. CDR3 amino acids: CASISLRDRGETQYF. The CDR3 region has the DNA TGTGCCAGCATCTCACTCCGGGACAGGGGGGAGACCCAGTACTTC.

The rearrangement uses TRBV7-8 and TRBJ1-1; TRBD1 agrees at 8 bases. The CDR3 has 16 residues. With 6 bases clipped from V and 1 base from J, the junction kept 10 bases outside the gene matches. Germline loops: CDR1 SGHVS, CDR2 FQNEAQ. The CDR3 protein is CASRRAWTGPNTEAFF. The CDR3 DNA is TGTGCCAGCAGACGGGCCTGGACAGGGCCGAACACTGAAGCTTTCTTT.

The chain uses TRBV29-1 and TRBJ1-1; D not resolved. CDR1 SQVTM and CDR2 ANQGSEA come from the germline V gene. CDR3 length: 15 amino acids. Trimming cost V 5 bases and J 5 bases, with 21 bases left between them. CDR3 in amino acids: CSVNYRGLLKTEAFF. CDR3 nucleotides: TGCAGCGTTAACTATCGTGGCCTACTAAAGACTGAAGCTTTCTTT.

The rearrangement uses TRBV5-5 and TRBJ1-5, with D maybe TRBD1 (5 bases). From germline, CDR1 is SGHKS and CDR2 YYEKEE (reference sequence). The CDR3 is 16 residues long. V dropped 2 bases and J dropped 8 bases, with 20 bases sitting between them. As DNA, the CDR3 is TGTGCCAGCAGCTTAGACATGGGGCCCCTGGGCAAGCCCCAGCATTTT. Amino acid sequence: CASSLDMGPLGKPQHF.

The CDR3 loop reads CATSDLRGTGNTGELFF. In DNA, the CDR3 is TGTGCCACCAGTGATTTAAGAGGGACAGGGAACACCGGGGAGCTGTTTTTT. The rearrangement links TRBV24-1 to TRBJ2-2, with 8 bases matching TRBD1. Germline V CDR1 and CDR2: KGHDR, SFDVKD. V gave up 1 base and J gave up 1 base; unmatched junction bases: 4. The CDR3 covers 17 residues.

This sequence joins TRBV5-1 and TRBJ2-5, with D uncertain. The germline V gene has CDR1 SGHRS and CDR2 YFSETQ. V lost 2 bases and J 5 bases, leaving 10 bases between the germline ends. This CDR3 has 13 residues. The CDR3 is CASSFPHMETQYF. CDR3 bases: TGCGCCAGCAGCTTTCCACATATGGAGACCCAGTACTTC.